The T cell receptor (beta chain) described here comes from a study of T cells after yellow fever vaccination. This clonotype has only a few counts. TCRdb reprocessed the 5' RACE reads via MiXCR and lists one record per CDR3 protein. The profile shows more than 350,000 distinct CDR3 sequences, approximately 10% of them singletons. Trimming removed 5 bases from V and 14 bases from J; junction bases left unmatched: 12. Germline V CDR1 and CDR2: SGHVS, FQNEAQ. This CDR3 has 13 amino acids. Sequences were derived from PBMCs, sampled on the day of the first yellow fever vaccination. The gene calls are TRBV7-8 and TRBJ2-1; 7 bases fit TRBD1. The receptor's source is a man aged 18 to 30 who received the YFV17D yellow fever vaccine. The CDR3 nucleotides are TGTGCCAGCAGCGATAACAGGGGACGTTTGAAGTTCTTC. Protein: CASSDNRGRLKFF.